The 20 T cell receptor beta chains in this list originate from one sample, sequenced in a study of T cell clonality in common variable immunodeficiency. Data came from immunoSEQ multiplex PCR; TCRdb stores just in-frame clones and leaves some out. This record lists 30,000 to 40,000 clones, none seen once only, and the top ten clones contain around a tenth. The source material was peripheral blood mononuclear cells. These receptors were obtained from a person aged 18 to 70 in good health.

This clone was seen ten or more times. The read is 3 residues too short to cover the CDR3 end, so that end is filled in from the germline J gene. The V gene is TRBV29-1, the J gene TRBJ2-1; the D gene is possibly TRBD1 (6 bases). The germline V and J ends were trimmed by 7 bases and 5 bases, with 12 bases remaining between them. This CDR3 is built from 12 residues. Per the germline V gene, CDR1 is SQVTM and CDR2 is ANQGSEA. CDR3 bases read: TGCAGCGCTTCTCGGGACAACAATGAG. It yields the protein CSASRDNNE. Given in full, the CDR3 is CSASRDNNEQFF.

This clone was recorded at least ten times. The read falls 3 residues short of the CDR3 end, and the missing part is taken from the germline J gene. This chain connects TRBV7-8 to TRBJ2-1, with D possibly TRBD1 on 6 matching bases. This CDR3 is 15 amino acids long. Germline lookup yields CDR1 SGHVS and CDR2 FQNEAQ. Trimming took 3 bases from V and 7 from J, leaving 16 bases between them. The CDR3 bases that were read are TGTGCCAGCAGCTTTGGGGGAACGAGGGGGAATGAG. Amino acids: CASSFGGTRGNE. The whole CDR3 sequence reads CASSFGGTRGNEQFF.

This clone was found many times. The CDR3 extends 3 residues past the end of the read, so its final part is completed from the germline J gene. The V gene is TRBV20-1, the J gene TRBJ2-7, with 12 bases that match TRBD1. Per the germline V gene, CDR1 is DFQATT and CDR2 is SNEGSKA (reference sequence). This CDR3 is 13 amino acids long. The V segment lost 6 bases and the J segment 5 bases; nucleotides outside the gene matches: 5. This chain's CDR3 is CSAPGTGGNEQYF. The CDR3 DNA, read in part, is TGCAGTGCGCCTGGGACAGGGGGCAACGAG.

Remarks on this clone: The observed sequence ends 3 residues before the CDR3 terminus, with the missing tail filled in from the germline J gene. The chain combines TRBV11-3 with TRBJ2-1; 11 nucleotides align to TRBD2. The CDR3 spans 15 residues. Trimming at V came to 5 bases and at J to 9 bases, leaving 9 bases not matched to a gene. The germline V gene encodes CDR1 SGHNT and CDR2 YENEEA. The CDR3 DNA, read in part, is TGTGCCAGCAGCAAGGGGGTAGCGGGAGGGCCTGAG. Its protein product is CASSKGVAGGPE. The full CDR3 protein is CASSKGVAGGPEQFF.

At least ten counts were recorded for this clone. Sequencing ends 3 residues short of the CDR3 end; the germline J gene provides the rest. V gene TRBV7-9 combines with J gene TRBJ2-7, with D uncertain. Germline V gene data show CDR1 as SEHNR and CDR2 as FQNEAQ (reference sequence). The ends were cut back, 3 bases at V and 3 bases at J, with 12 bases in the middle. The CDR3 contains 14 residues. CDR3 bases read: TGTGCCAGCAGCTTGTCAGGAACCGTCTACGAG. Amino acids: CASSLSGTVYE. The whole CDR3 reads CASSLSGTVYEQYF.

Many counts were recorded for this clone. The CDR3 end falls 3 residues outside the read, so it is completed with the germline J gene. The V call is TRBV20-1, the J call TRBJ2-2; 14 bases are a match to TRBD2. Germline values: CDR1 DFQATT, CDR2 SNEGSKA (reference sequence). The CDR3 contains 17 residues. V was clipped by 5 bases and J by 0 bases; unmatched bases: 5. The part of the CDR3 DNA that was read is TGCAGTGCTCGCCGACTAGCGGGAGGGCCGAACACCGGGGAG. Protein product: CSARRLAGGPNTGE. The full CDR3 reads CSARRLAGGPNTGELFF.

Only a few counts were recorded for this clone. From the germline J gene comes the end of the CDR3, since the read stops 3 residues before it. The V call is TRBV6-1, the J call TRBJ1-2; D is uncertain. Trimming shortened V by 4 bases and J by 0 bases, and 12 bases separated the two germline ends. The CDR3 consists of 15 residues. Germline V gives CDR1 MNHNS, CDR2 SASEGT. The sequenced part of the CDR3 DNA is TGTGCCAGCAGTGGGGCAGGAGTAGCTAACTATGGC. Protein product: CASSGAGVANYG. The entire CDR3 protein is CASSGAGVANYGYTF.

In this sample, this clone turned up many times. Read coverage stops 3 residues before the CDR3 terminus; the germline J gene supplies the remainder. The J gene is TRBJ2-7, the V gene TRBV6-1, with TRBD2 matching over 7 bases. CDR1 and CDR2 (germline): MNHNS, SASEGT. Trimming cost V 4 bases and J 4 bases; bases outside gene matches: 7. The CDR3 length is 14 residues. This chain's CDR3 is CASSVGAGGYEQYF. The sequenced CDR3 bases are TGTGCCAGCAGTGTAGGCGCCGGGGGGTACGAG.

This clone was counted between two and nine times. Sequencing ends 3 residues short of the CDR3 end; the germline J gene provides the rest. V usage is TRBV18 and J usage is TRBJ2-5; D uncertain. V shed 1 base and J shed 2 bases, with 5 bases lying between them. This CDR3 is built from 13 residues. The germline CDR1 and CDR2 sequences are KGHSH and LQKENI. This CDR3 reads CASSPQSQETQYF. CDR3 bases read: TGTGCCAGCTCACCACAATCGCAAGAGACC.

In its sample, this clone was seen many times. The CDR3 end lies 3 residues beyond the end of the read and is filled in from the germline J gene. The chain couples TRBV7-6 to TRBJ2-4; TRBD2 aligns across 15 bases. The CDR3 sequence is 16 residues long. Germline CDR1 and CDR2: SGHVS and FNYEAQ. The trim removed 5 bases at V and 2 bases at J, leaving 1 base unmatched. CDR3 region: CASSGTSGRTKNIQYF. CDR3 DNA, as far as it was read: TGTGCCAGCAGCGGGACTAGCGGGAGGACCAAAAACATT.

This clone was counted at least ten times. The CDR3 is cut off 3 residues early in the read; its end comes from the germline J gene. The V gene is TRBV20-1, the J gene TRBJ1-5, with D tentatively TRBD1 (5 bases). The CDR3 contains 14 residues. V gave up 3 bases and J gave up 2 bases, with 11 bases separating them. Germline V CDR1 and CDR2: DFQATT, SNEGSKA (reference sequence). CDR3 DNA (partial): TGCAGTGCTAGCGTTGGGGGGGGCAATCAGCCC. Its translation is CSASVGGGNQP. The full-length CDR3 reads as CSASVGGGNQPQHF.

This clone was counted at least ten times. The read comes to an end 3 residues before the CDR3 does, leaving the germline J gene to fill in the end. The chain combines TRBV2 with TRBJ1-2; TRBD1 is a possible D gene (6 bases). The CDR3 loop spans 13 amino acids. Trimming shortened V by 5 bases and J by 3 bases, and 10 bases separated the two germline ends. Per the germline V gene, CDR1 is SNHLY and CDR2 is FYNNEI. The CDR3 DNA, read in part, is TGTGCCAGCAGTTGGACAGAAGACTATGGC. This gives the protein CASSWTEDYG. The whole CDR3 protein reads CASSWTEDYGYTF.

This clone was detected only a few times. The CDR3 extends 3 residues past the end of the read, so its final part is completed from the germline J gene. The chain has TRBV2 and TRBJ1-4; D is possibly TRBD1 (5 bases). The CDR3 runs 15 residues. The germline CDR1 and CDR2 sequences are SNHLY and FYNNEI. CDR3 DNA (partial): TGTGCCAGCAGAAAGTCAACCTCTGGGGCCAACGTA. Protein: CASRKSTSGANV. The full CDR3 is CASRKSTSGANVLFF.

This clone was recorded many times. The read ends 3 residues before the CDR3 terminus; that terminus is restored from the germline J gene. The chain joins TRBV20-1 to TRBJ1-5; perhaps TRBD1 as D (5 bases). The CDR3 covers 14 residues. Germline V CDR1 and CDR2: DFQATT, SNEGSKA (reference sequence). V lost 1 base and J lost 7, with 14 bases in between. CDR3 DNA, as far as it was read: TGCAGTGCTAGAGTAGAGGGGTCCTTCCAGCCC. Encoded protein: CSARVEGSFQP. The complete CDR3 sequence is CSARVEGSFQPQHF.

This clone was detected many times. With the read ending 3 residues before the CDR3 end, the germline J gene is used to fill in that end. The genes are TRBV20-1 and TRBJ2-1; TRBD2 matches 8 bases. Germline V gene sequence: CDR1 DFQATT, CDR2 SNEGSKA (reference sequence). With V trimmed by 5 bases and J by 7 bases, 13 bases remained unmatched. This CDR3 is 15 amino acids long. The sequenced CDR3 bases are TGCAGTGCTCCCCCCGCAACTAGCGGACAGAATGAG. It specifies CSAPPATSGQNE. The complete CDR3 sequence is CSAPPATSGQNEQFF.

This clone was recorded at least ten times. The CDR3 end is not reached by the read, which stops 3 residues before it; the germline J gene fills it in. The chain joins TRBV30 to TRBJ2-1; 7 positions match TRBD1. Germline loops: CDR1 GTSNPN, CDR2 SVGIG (reference sequence). The CDR3 is 17 residues long. V gave up 0 bases and J gave up 0 bases; unmatched junction bases: 8. The CDR3 bases that were read are TGTGCCTGGAGTGTACTAGGGACAGCGAGCTCCTACAATGAG. Its protein product is CAWSVLGTASSYNE. The complete CDR3 sequence is CAWSVLGTASSYNEQFF.

This clone came up a few times. The sequenced part of the CDR3 DNA is TGTGCCAGCAGCTTAGAACTAGCGGGAGCCAGCAATGAG. Translating gives CASSLELAGASNE. The complete CDR3 sequence is CASSLELAGASNEQFF. The chain recombines TRBV5-4 with TRBJ2-1, with TRBD2 matching over 11 bases. Sequencing ends 3 residues short of the CDR3 end; the germline J gene provides the rest. The CDR3 has 16 amino acids. Unmatched junction bases numbered 7, after V lost 2 bases and J lost 6 bases. The germline CDR1 and CDR2 sequences are SGHNT and YYREEE (reference sequence).

This clone was counted only a few times. The CDR3 extends 3 residues past the end of the read, so its final part is completed from the germline J gene. The V gene is TRBV7-9, the J gene TRBJ2-4; D is unresolved. In germline, CDR1 is SEHNR, CDR2 FQNEAQ (reference sequence). This CDR3 is 13 amino acids long. The sequenced CDR3 bases are TGTGCCAGCAGCTTAGTTGAGTTCTATGGT. It specifies CASSLVEFYG. The complete CDR3 protein is CASSLVEFYGQYF.

Ten or more counts support this clone. The read ends 3 residues before the CDR3 terminus; that terminus is restored from the germline J gene. V gene TRBV19 combines with J gene TRBJ1-1; 9 bases fit TRBD1. There are 14 residues in the CDR3. The germline CDR1 and CDR2 sequences are LNHDA and SQIVND (reference sequence). With 6 bases clipped from V and 6 bases from J, the junction kept 8 bases outside the gene matches. CDR3 bases read: TGTGCCAGTAGCACCCTTACAGGGGGCCCTGAA. It specifies CASSTLTGGPE. In full, the CDR3 reads CASSTLTGGPEAFF.

This clone was detected many times. From the germline J gene comes the end of the CDR3, since the read stops 3 residues before it. The V gene is TRBV11-3, the J gene TRBJ2-7; 11 bases align to TRBD2. J lost 3 bases, V lost 5 bases, and 3 bases had no gene match. Per germline, CDR1 SGHNT and CDR2 YENEEA. The CDR3 totals 14 residues. The sequenced part of the CDR3 DNA is TGTGCCAGCAGCACCGGGACTAGCGGCTACGAG. Its protein is CASSTGTSGYE. The entire CDR3 protein reads CASSTGTSGYEQYF.